This TCR beta chain came from a study of radiation and T cells in renal cell carcinoma. Study overall: Nephrectomy followed 15 Gy stereotactic body radiation by 4 weeks. Findings and limits, study-wide: In blood, top tumor clones expanded by 2 weeks, shrinking by 4.

Only in-frame clones appear in the TCRdb table, and some are missing; sequencing was by immunoSEQ multiplex PCR. The table includes roughly 80,000 clones, roughly 85% detected once. Stated time point: blood 2 weeks post-SBRT. The treatment is: 15 Gy SBRT to primary tumor, nephrectomy 4 weeks later. Radiation-treated patients gave blood at baseline, week 2 and week 4. This renal cell carcinoma was of the clear cell type. Germline-derived CDR1 and CDR2 are SGHRS and YFSETQ. The CDR3 has 14 residues. The V gene lost 7 bases and the J gene lost 6 bases, with 19 bases spanning the gap. To note about this clone: The antigen is not known.

V is TRBV5-1 and J is TRBJ2-5, with a weak D call TRBD2 (7 bases). The receptor comes from a woman between 45 and 65 years old with renal cell carcinoma. The material sequenced was blood, taken from a patient whose treatment included radiotherapy and nephrectomy. CDR3: CASGWEGGPQTQYF. The CDR3 DNA reads as TGCGCCAGCGGATGGGAGGGGGGCCCACAGACCCAGTACTTC.